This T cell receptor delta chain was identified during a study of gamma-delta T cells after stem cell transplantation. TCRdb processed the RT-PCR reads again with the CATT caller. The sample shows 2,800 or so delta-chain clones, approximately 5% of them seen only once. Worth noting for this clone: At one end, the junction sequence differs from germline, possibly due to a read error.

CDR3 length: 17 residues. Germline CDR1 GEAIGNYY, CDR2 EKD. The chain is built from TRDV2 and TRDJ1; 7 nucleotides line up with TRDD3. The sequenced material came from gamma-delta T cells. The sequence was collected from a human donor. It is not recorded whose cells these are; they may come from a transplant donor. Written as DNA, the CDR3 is TGTGCCTGTGGCACTTTAGAGGATACGGGAATCACCGATAAGCTCATCTTT. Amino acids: CACGTLEDTGITDKLIF.